This T cell receptor beta chain was profiled in a study of cytomegalovirus exposure and HLA in healthy donors. Researchers ran the PCR with 60 Vbeta and 13 Jbeta primers. The assay was immunoSEQ multiplex PCR, and TCRdb's table has in-frame clones only and misses some. This sample carries 150,000 or so clones, about 80% of them seen once, and the ten largest clones take roughly 0.7%. V was clipped by 5 bases and J by 7 bases; unmatched bases: 12. The CDR3 is 16 amino acids. Per the germline V gene, CDR1 is SGHVS and CDR2 is FQNEAQ. This clone was found a few times. Sequences were obtained from PBMCs. V and J are TRBV7-8 and TRBJ2-2; 8 nucleotides align to TRBD2. This TCR came from a male donor in good health and CMV-seronegative. DNA for the CDR3: TGTGCCAGCAGCCTTGGGAGTAGCGGGAAAAGCGGGGAGCTGTTTTTT. Its translation: CASSLGSSGKSGELFF.